One sample yielded the 24 T cell receptor beta chains listed below, sequenced in a study of blood T cell repertoires in COVID-19. This table comes from immunoSEQ multiplex PCR, and its TCRdb copy is limited to in-frame clones, with some not included. The sample lists 65,000 to 75,000 clones, about nine tenths occurring once. Sequenced material: peripheral blood. The receptors derive from an elderly woman with active or convalescent COVID-19.

V gene TRBV6-5 combines with J gene TRBJ2-7; no clear D gene. The V gene's germline CDR1 is MNHEY and CDR2 SVGAGI. The V gene lost 7 bases and the J gene lost 5 bases, with 18 bases spanning the gap. This CDR3 is 14 amino acids long. The CDR3 protein is CASTPPRGLDEQYF. The CDR3 nucleotides read TGTGCCAGCACCCCTCCACGCGGCTTAGACGAGCAGTACTTC.

The chain uses TRBV11-2 and TRBJ2-7, with D perhaps TRBD2 (5 bases). Trimming stripped 1 base from V and 2 bases from J, with 12 bases between. Germline assignment: CDR1 SGHAT and CDR2 FQNNGV. The CDR3 has 15 amino acids. CDR3 DNA: TGTGCCAGCAGCTTAGCTCCCCGGGGTGCCTACGAGCAGTACTTC. This codes for CASSLAPRGAYEQYF. Full variable domain (outside the CDR3, taken from reference TRBV11-2 and TRBJ2-7): EAGVAQSPRYKIIEKRQSVAFWCNPISGHATLYWYQQILGQGPKLLIQFQNNGVVDDSQLPKDRFSAERLKGVDSTLKIQPAKLEDSAVYLCASSLAPRGAYEQYFGPGTRLTVT.

This clone has just a few counts. The rearrangement links TRBV30 to TRBJ2-3; TRBD1 matches at 8 bases. This CDR3 is built from 15 residues. Trimming cost V 0 bases and J 5 bases; bases outside gene matches: 7. Germline lookup yields CDR1 GTSNPN and CDR2 SVGIG (reference sequence). CDR3 nucleotide sequence: TGTGCCTGGAGTGTTGGACAGGGAGTCTTAGATACGCAGTATTTT. Translating it yields CAWSVGQGVLDTQYF.

The chain employs TRBV28 and TRBJ1-3; no reliable D call. The germline V and J ends were trimmed by 8 bases and 5 bases, with 16 bases remaining between them. This CDR3 spans 14 amino acids. CDR1 and CDR2 from the germline V gene are MDHEN and SYDVKM. The CDR3 coding sequence is TGTGCCAGCTTTGAACAGAGAAGACGAAACACCATATATTTT. This sequence encodes CASFEQRRRNTIYF. The full variable domain, completed using reference TRBV28 and TRBJ1-3, is DVKVTQSSRYLVKRTGEKVFLECVQDMDHENMFWYRQDPGLGLRLIYFSYDVKMKEKGDIPEGYSVSREKKERFSLILESASTNQTSMYLCASFEQRRRNTIYFGEGSWLTVV.

The rearrangement joins TRBV2 to TRBJ2-5; D is unresolved. Between the trimmed V and J ends, which lost 8 bases and 5 bases, there was a span of 15 bases. The CDR3 has 13 amino acids. Per the germline V gene, CDR1 is SNHLY and CDR2 is FYNNEI. As DNA, the CDR3 is TGTGCCAGCGGTGTCATGGTCCGGGAGACCCAGTACTTC. It encodes CASGVMVRETQYF.

This clone has only a few counts. The V and J genes are TRBV6-5 and TRBJ1-5; unclear D gene. This CDR3 has 13 amino acids. V shed 7 bases and J shed 4 bases, with 11 bases lying between them. In germline, CDR1 is MNHEY, CDR2 SVGAGI. CDR3 loop: CASTRSPNQPQHF. As DNA, the CDR3 is TGTGCCAGCACTAGATCCCCAAATCAGCCCCAGCATTTT.

J is TRBJ2-1 and V is TRBV27, with D possibly TRBD2 on 6 matching bases. Per germline, CDR1 MNHEY and CDR2 SMNVEV (reference sequence). Trimming shortened V by 4 bases and J by 0 bases, and 10 bases separated the two germline ends. There are 15 residues in the CDR3. The CDR3 DNA reads as TGTGCCAGCAGTTCCGGGACTCTCTCCTACAATGAGCAGTTCTTC. Protein sequence: CASSSGTLSYNEQFF.

The J gene is TRBJ2-7, the V gene TRBV6-2 or TRBV6-3, with 8 bases that match TRBD2. Germline trimming cut 0 bases from V and 0 bases from J; bases unmatched to any gene: 10. The CDR3 spans 18 residues. CDR1 and CDR2 (germline): MNHEY, SVGEGT. The CDR3 DNA reads as TGTGCCAGCAGTTACTCGCCAGCGGGGGCCCTAATCTCCTACGAGCAGTACTTC. Encoded protein: CASSYSPAGALISYEQYF.

The genes are TRBV12-3 or TRBV12-4 and TRBJ1-1; 8 positions match TRBD1. V was clipped by 4 bases and J by 11 bases; unmatched bases: 3. This CDR3 has 11 residues. The DNA for the CDR3 is TGTGCCAGCAGTTCAGGGGGCTGGGCTTTCTTT. Translation gives CASSSGGWAFF.

The chain employs TRBV6-2 or TRBV6-3 and TRBJ1-2, with D hard to call. The CDR3 sequence is 15 residues long. Germline lookup yields CDR1 MNHEY and CDR2 SVGEGT. With 4 bases removed from V and 3 bases from J, the gap between germline ends came to 15 bases. This chain's CDR3 is CASSSEARYYYGYTF. The CDR3 nucleotides read TGTGCCAGCAGTTCAGAGGCCCGGTATTACTATGGCTACACCTTC.

The chain joins TRBV19 to TRBJ1-4; D possibly corresponds to TRBD1 (5 bases). V was clipped by 5 bases and J by 4 bases, with 14 bases between them. The CDR3 totals 15 residues. Germline V gene lookup returns CDR1 LNHDA and CDR2 SQIVND (reference sequence). The CDR3 nucleotides are TGTGCCAGTAGTGCCCGACAGAACAATAATGAAAAACTGTTTTTT. Its protein is CASSARQNNNEKLFF.

The chain has TRBV7-2 and TRBJ1-5, with D tentatively TRBD1 (6 bases). V lost 11 bases to trimming and J lost 2 bases, with 28 bases between them. The CDR3 has 18 amino acids. The germline V gene encodes CDR1 SGHTA and CDR2 FQGNSA. In DNA form, the CDR3 reads TGTGCCTGCTGCTCCGCGGCGGGGGGGCAGGGGCGCAATCAGCCCCAGCATTTT. Amino acid sequence: CACCSAAGGQGRNQPQHF.

Details on this clone: One end of the junction fails to match germline, which may point to a read error. This chain links TRBV28 with TRBJ1-1; 7 bases map to TRBD1. The germline V gene has CDR1 MDHEN and CDR2 SYDVKM. The CDR3 has 11 residues. The CDR3 is CASSLQGGPLF. DNA of the CDR3: TGTGCCAGCAGTCTCCAGGGGGGCCCCCTGTTT.

The chain carries TRBV7-8 and TRBJ1-3; D gene unclear. Germline V gene data show CDR1 as SGHVS and CDR2 as FQNEAQ. The CDR3 is 16 residues long. The V end lost 0 bases, the J end lost 0 bases, and 9 bases lay between the germline ends. CDR3 in amino acids: CASSLASWASGNTIYF. CDR3 sequence (DNA): TGTGCCAGCAGCTTAGCTAGTTGGGCCTCTGGAAACACCATATATTTT. The variable domain in full, completed from reference TRBV7-8 and TRBJ1-3, reads GAGVSQSPRYKVAKRGQDVALRCDPISGHVSLFWYQQALGQGPEFLTYFQNEAQLDKSGLPSDRFFAERPEGSVSTLKIQRTQQEDSAVYLCASSLASWASGNTIYFGEGSWLTVV.

The rearrangement joins TRBV3-1 (or the pseudogene TRBV3-2) to TRBJ2-7, with 11 bases fitting TRBD1. Germline CDR1 and CDR2: LGHDT and YNNKEL (reference sequence). V lost 4 bases, J lost 11 bases, and 4 bases stayed unmatched. The CDR3 extends over 12 amino acids. The CDR3 DNA reads TGTGCCAGCAGCCTCGGACAGGGGGCCGAGTACTTC. This encodes CASSLGQGAEYF.

V and J are TRBV5-1 and TRBJ1-3, with 9 nucleotides matching TRBD1. J was trimmed by 0 bases and V by 3 bases; bases with no gene match: 4. CDR3 length equals 16 residues. Germline assignment: CDR1 SGHRS and CDR2 YFSETQ. The DNA of the CDR3 is TGCGCCAGCAGCTCAACGACAGGGGGCTCTGGAAACACCATATATTTT. This gives the protein CASSSTTGGSGNTIYF. The full variable domain, in which reference TRBV5-1 and TRBJ1-3 provide the parts outside the CDR3, is KAGVTQTPRYLIKTRGQQVTLSCSPISGHRSVSWYQQTPGQGLQFLFEYFSETQRNKGNFPGRFSGRQFSNSRSEMNVSTLELGDSALYLCASSSTTGGSGNTIYFGEGSWLTVV.

The genes are TRBV18 and TRBJ2-7; weak D call: TRBD2 (5 bases). V dropped 4 bases and J dropped 0 bases, with 13 bases sitting between them. The CDR3 loop spans 15 amino acids. CDR1 and CDR2 from the germline V gene are KGHSH and LQKENI. The CDR3 nucleotides read TGTGCCAGCTCACTCCGGACGGGAAGCTCCTACGAGCAGTACTTC. Protein: CASSLRTGSSYEQYF.

This chain links TRBV9 with TRBJ2-3; TRBD1 aligns across 8 bases. The V segment lost 0 bases and the J segment 3 bases; nucleotides outside the gene matches: 15. The V gene's germline CDR1 is SGDLS and CDR2 YYNGEE. This CDR3 contains 19 residues. The CDR3 loop is CASSVDPRAGGAWTDTQYF. The CDR3 DNA reads as TGTGCCAGCAGCGTAGATCCCCGTGCAGGGGGCGCTTGGACAGATACGCAGTATTTT.

The V and J genes are TRBV28 and TRBJ2-7; TRBD1 matches 8 bases. Germline CDR1 and CDR2: MDHEN and SYDVKM. Unmatched junction bases numbered 2, after V lost 2 bases and J lost 2 bases. The CDR3 consists of 14 residues. The CDR3 DNA follows: TGTGCCAGCAGTTTAGCCAGGGGGCCCTACGAGCAGTACTTC. It is translated as CASSLARGPYEQYF.

V and J are TRBV19 and TRBJ2-7; D might be TRBD2 (7 bases). This CDR3 comprises 15 residues. Germline assignment: CDR1 LNHDA and CDR2 SQIVND (reference sequence). The ends were cut back, 5 bases at V and 1 base at J, with 15 bases in the middle. The CDR3 region has the DNA TGTGCCAGTAGTCTCACGGGGGGCAGTTCCTACGAGCAGTACTTC. It is translated as CASSLTGGSSYEQYF.

This clone was observed a few times. The gene calls are TRBV5-1 and TRBJ1-1, with D tentatively TRBD1 (5 bases). The CDR3 is 14 residues long. Germline CDR1 is SGHRS and CDR2 is YFSETQ. Trimming removed 10 bases at V and 3 bases at J, with 19 bases between. CDR3 residues: CASQALVGDTEAFF. CDR3 in DNA: TGCGCCTCCCAAGCGCTGGTAGGGGACACTGAAGCTTTCTTT.

The chain uses TRBV10-1 and TRBJ1-5; D call uncertain. This CDR3 has 16 residues. Germline loops: CDR1 WNHNN, CDR2 SYGVQD (reference sequence). The V gene lost 2 bases and the J gene lost 3 bases, with 14 bases spanning the gap. The CDR3 here is CASSEPGTGPNQPQHF. The CDR3, as DNA: TGCGCCAGCAGTGAGCCGGGAACTGGACCCAATCAGCCCCAGCATTTT.

This chain links TRBV2 with TRBJ2-3, with 10 nucleotides matching TRBD1. This CDR3 contains 15 residues. Germline CDR1 is SNHLY and CDR2 is FYNNEI. J lost 6 bases, V lost 3 bases, and 6 bases had no gene match. The chain's CDR3 is CASSDDRGLTDTQYF. The DNA for the CDR3 is TGTGCCAGCAGTGACGACAGGGGGCTTACGGATACGCAGTATTTT.

This chain links TRBV6-1 with TRBJ2-1; 11 bases are shared with TRBD2. V dropped 2 bases and J dropped 5; count of bases not matched to a gene: 11. This CDR3 has 18 amino acids. The germline gives CDR1 MNHNS, CDR2 SASEGT. The CDR3 bases are TGTGCCAGCAGTGAAAAACTAGCGGGGGACCTAGGTAACAATGAGCAGTTCTTC. Its protein product is CASSEKLAGDLGNNEQFF.